This T cell receptor (beta chain) is drawn from a study of cytomegalovirus exposure and HLA in healthy donors. Study summary: The same platform used for the 666 first-cohort repertoires was also used for the approximately 120 validation repertoires, as a later analysis reported. Notes on the study in general: For most TCR sequences rarity was the rule, although some public TCRs occurred in many donors. In vitro work confirmed that a few CMV-associated chains recognize CMV antigens.

With regard to this clone: Its specificity is not known.

The donors were part of the approximately 120-subject validation cohort, which stood apart from the roughly 730-subject first cohort. Method: immunoSEQ multiplex PCR; TCRdb's copy keeps in-frame clones and lacks some. The table records 150,000 to 200,000 clones, about 82% of them present only once. This CDR3 has 15 residues. V dropped 0 bases and J dropped 6 bases, with 12 bases sitting between them. Germline V CDR1 and CDR2: LGHNA, YSLEER. The sequenced material came from PBMCs. V and J are TRBV4-3 and TRBJ2-1; D is possibly TRBD2 (6 bases). The sequence was obtained from a young man in good health and CMV-seropositive. CDR3 sequence (DNA): TGCGCCAGCAGCCAAGATTATAGCGGACTCAATGAGCAGTTCTTC. As protein: CASSQDYSGLNEQFF.